This TCR beta chain was sequenced in a study of T-cell memory formation after mild COVID-19. With constant-segment primers, 5'RACE yielded cDNA libraries of TCR alpha and TCR beta that carried sample barcodes and UMIs. TCRdb reprocessed the 5' RACE reads via MiXCR and lists one record per CDR3 protein. The sample has about 180,000 distinct CDR3 sequences, around 20% seen once; the top ten hold approximately 4%. V lost 2 bases to trimming and J lost 4 bases; unmatched junction nucleotides: 8. The CDR3 runs to 16 residues. CDR1 and CDR2 from the germline V gene are SGDLS and YYNGEE. The sequencing input was PBMCs or a T cell subset sorted from them (not recorded which). The sequence derives from a man aged 18 to 35 who had mild COVID-19 (a few samples of this study predate the infection). Cell type and time point are not known. The chain links TRBV9 to TRBJ2-3; 9 positions agree with TRBD2. The CDR3 region is CASSVAARGGADTQYF. CDR3 nucleotides: TGTGCCAGCAGCGTTGCCGCGCGGGGGGGAGCAGATACGCAGTATTTT.